This TCR beta chain was profiled in a study of blood T cell repertoires in COVID-19 (TCRdb year 2020). With regard to the full study: The collaborator samples originated in the United States, Italy and Spain and spanned the acute and convalescent phases of COVID-19. The material from the prospective study consisted of cDNA or gDNA derived from T cells, B-cell-depleted T cells, or PBMCs. Deeply sampled blood TCRbeta repertoires from subjects exposed to, actively infected with, or recovered from COVID-19 were included in the dataset. The repertoires were released in a freely available public database intended as a resource for research on the immune response to SARS-CoV-2. Samples were obtained from the ongoing ImmuneRACE study (first 160 participants) and from 1,200 or so subjects provided by 6 global collaborators. Sample metadata almost always included a de-identified subject ID, COVID-19 status, age in years and sex. HLA class I and class II types, where available, came from metadata supplied by the sample provider rather than from assay-based typing. Overall study results and their limits: Clinical and demographic metadata were provided uncurated, with the amount varying by source and participant.

Enrolling through a virtual design, the prospective study's participants ranged in age from about 18 to 89 years and lived across 20 to 30 United States geographic areas. Cohort assignment in the prospective study relied on participant-reported clinical history from a screening survey and a study questionnaire. In the prospective study, mobile phlebotomists collected whole blood, serum and a nasopharyngeal or oropharyngeal swab from each participant. Additional blood draws and questionnaires over an approximately 2-month period could optionally be provided by prospective study participants. Before DNA extraction, blood samples from the prospective study were shipped at room temperature or frozen. CDR1 and CDR2 are drawn from the germline V gene: KGHSH, LQKENI. Clipping removes 1 base from V and 4 bases from J, with 9 as the unmatched junction base count. Counted from cysteine to phenylalanine, this CDR3 has 16 amino acids. Only the CDR3 portion is preserved as DNA: 48 bases, with reading frame beginning at the first base.

The immunoSEQ Assay, a bias-controlled multiplex PCR, was used to amplify TCRbeta CDR3 regions from genomic DNA. On the authors' methods: The number of nucleated cells in each sample was estimated by amplification of reference gene primers within the assay. To quantify the absolute abundance of each unique TCRbeta CDR3 rearrangement, sequence reads were collapsed and filtered. For each sample, productive Simpson clonality was calculated as the square root of Simpson's diversity index across productive rearrangements. In its TCRdb copy, this immuneACCESS table keeps in-frame sequences only and misses some clones. Where compared with another copy, unresolved V genes explain less than half of these, and the others have no known cause. V, J and clone size are taken as reported in that table, and D and trimming were inferred from the DNA itself. This sample holds 340,000 or so clones; 65% to 90% were observed only once. In total, the top ten clones hold roughly 4% of the sample.

Many counts were recorded for this clone. No antigen is known for it. No qualities accompany the bases; no much larger clone lies one base away. The chain uses TRBV18 and TRBJ2-5, with 7 bases matching TRBD2. The specimen was PBMCs or T cells enriched from blood (not recorded which). The clonotype originates from a woman in her 40s with acute COVID-19. This receptor has the CDR3 CASSPRSGGIGETQYF. The nucleotide sequence reads as follows: TGTGCCAGCTCACCACGGTCGGGAGGAATTGGAGAGACCCAGTACTTC.